Listed here are 10 T cell receptor beta chains from one sample, sequenced in a study of radiotherapy plus CTLA-4 blockade in lung cancer. Sequencing was performed with immunoSEQ multiplex PCR; in TCRdb, only in-frame clones are kept and a portion is missing. This sample carries 27,000 or so clones, around 79% of them seen once, and the ten largest clones take 20% to 25%. This specimen consisted of peripheral blood, obtained from a patient treated with radiotherapy plus ipilimumab. The receptor source for this set is a human donor with non-small cell lung cancer that progressed on radiotherapy plus ipilimumab.

The J gene is TRBJ2-6, the V gene TRBV5-1; possibly TRBD2 for D (6 bases). The V end lost 2 bases, the J end lost 4 bases, and 10 bases lay between the germline ends. The CDR3 length is 15 residues. The germline gives CDR1 SGHRS, CDR2 YFSETQ. DNA for the CDR3: TGCGCCAGCAGCTTTGGAGGGCCGGGGGCCAACGTCCTGACTTTC. Translating gives CASSFGGPGANVLTF. The full variable domain, in which reference TRBV5-1 and TRBJ2-6 provide the parts outside the CDR3, is KAGVTQTPRYLIKTRGQQVTLSCSPISGHRSVSWYQQTPGQGLQFLFEYFSETQRNKGNFPGRFSGRQFSNSRSEMNVSTLELGDSALYLCASSFGGPGANVLTFGAGSRLTVL.

J is TRBJ2-4 and V is TRBV27; TRBD1 aligns across 12 bases. The CDR3 sequence is 15 residues long. Germline V CDR1 and CDR2: MNHEY, SMNVEV (reference sequence). With V trimmed by 2 bases and J by 7 bases, 3 bases remained unmatched. The CDR3 DNA reads TGTGCCAGCAGTTTACAGGGACAGGGGGCGAACATTCAGTACTTC. It encodes CASSLQGQGANIQYF.

The count of this clone is one. This chain connects TRBV5-1 to TRBJ1-2; D remains unclear. The CDR3 covers 16 residues. Per germline, CDR1 SGHRS and CDR2 YFSETQ. The ends were cut back, 4 bases at V and 2 bases at J, with 18 bases in the middle. For the CDR3, the DNA is TGCGCCAGCAGCCCTGGTGGGCACCCGGGCAACTATGGCTACACCTTC. It is translated as CASSPGGHPGNYGYTF.

The chain uses TRBV6-6 and TRBJ2-5; D not certain. The V and J ends lost 2 bases and 5 bases respectively, with 12 bases between them. Germline V gives CDR1 MNHNY, CDR2 SVGAGI (reference sequence). The CDR3 length is 14 residues. The CDR3 loop is CASSYGSGLETQYF. CDR3 bases: TGTGCCAGCAGTTACGGGTCTGGGCTGGAGACCCAGTACTTC.

The J gene is TRBJ1-4, the V gene TRBV13; maybe TRBD1 (6 bases). V dropped 6 bases and J dropped 2 bases, with 13 bases sitting between them. The CDR3 sequence is 15 residues long. Germline CDR1 PRHDT, CDR2 FYEKMQ (reference sequence). CDR3 in DNA: TGTGCCAGCAGTACAGGGATTGGCACTAATGAAAAACTGTTTTTT. Its protein is CASSTGIGTNEKLFF.

The J gene is TRBJ2-7, the V gene TRBV13; D unclear. The V gene's germline CDR1 is PRHDT and CDR2 FYEKMQ (reference sequence). V lost 5 bases, J lost 6 bases, and 17 bases lay in between. This CDR3 has 14 residues. CDR3 in amino acids: CASSVGFKIGEQYF. Written as DNA, the CDR3 is TGTGCCAGCAGCGTGGGGTTTAAAATCGGCGAGCAGTACTTC.

The rearrangement links TRBV6-6 to TRBJ1-2; D possibly corresponds to TRBD1 (5 bases). The CDR3 runs 15 residues. Germline V CDR1 and CDR2: MNHNY, SVGAGI (reference sequence). Trimming cost V 5 bases and J 8 bases, with 21 bases left between them. Here the CDR3 reads CASSPGTSSIWGYTF. The CDR3 DNA reads TGTGCCAGCAGTCCCGGGACGTCTTCCATCTGGGGCTACACCTTC.

The V gene is TRBV2, the J gene TRBJ2-2, with 9 bases that match TRBD1. With V trimmed by 6 bases and J by 5 bases, 7 bases remained unmatched. Germline CDR1 and CDR2: SNHLY and FYNNEI. The CDR3 is 15 residues long. The CDR3 region has the DNA TGTGCCAGCAGCCCCGGGACAGGGAAGACCGGGGAGCTGTTTTTT. This sequence encodes CASSPGTGKTGELFF.

The chain carries TRBV5-4 and TRBJ1-3, with D unresolved. Germline values: CDR1 SGHNT, CDR2 YYREEE (reference sequence). V shed 0 bases and J shed 0 bases, with 7 bases lying between them. This CDR3 is built from 15 residues. The CDR3 reads CASSLEAGSGNTIYF. Here the CDR3 DNA reads TGTGCCAGCAGCTTGGAAGCAGGCTCTGGAAACACCATATATTTT. Filled out from reference TRBV5-4 and TRBJ1-3, the complete variable domain reads ETGVTQSPTHLIKTRGQQVTLRCSSQSGHNTVSWYQQALGQGPQFIFQYYREEENGRGNFPPRFSGLQFPNYSSELNVNALELDDSALYLCASSLEAGSGNTIYFGEGSWLTVV.

The chain couples TRBV19 to TRBJ1-1; the match to TRBD1 covers 7 bases. The germline V gene encodes CDR1 LNHDA and CDR2 SQIVND (reference sequence). J gave up 3 bases and V 3 bases, and 1 base lay outside the gene matches. The CDR3 extends over 13 amino acids. CDR3 nucleotide sequence: TGTGCCAGTAGTATCGACAGGGACACTGAAGCTTTCTTT. Translated: CASSIDRDTEAFF.